A single count supports the clone carrying this T cell receptor (beta chain). The antigen is not known. The data are from a study of cytomegalovirus exposure and HLA in healthy donors. Points from the study as a whole: Several of the most significant clusters appeared, in a later analysis, to be linked to common viral pathogens.

Trimming removed 1 base from V and 2 bases from J, with 6 bases in between. Germline CDR1 KGHSH, CDR2 LQKENI. The CDR3 loop spans 15 amino acids. 13 Jbeta primers and 60 Vbeta primers were used for the PCR. Only in-frame clones appear in the TCRdb table, and some are missing; sequencing was by immunoSEQ multiplex PCR. The sample includes some 150,000 clones, 75% of them seen just once. This sequence originates from a man aged 40-49 years in good health and CMV-seronegative. Sequenced material: PBMCs. This chain connects TRBV18 to TRBJ2-6, with D hard to call. The CDR3 region is CASSPQAAGANVLTF. The CDR3 DNA reads TGTGCCAGCTCACCACAAGCTGCTGGGGCCAACGTCCTGACTTTC.